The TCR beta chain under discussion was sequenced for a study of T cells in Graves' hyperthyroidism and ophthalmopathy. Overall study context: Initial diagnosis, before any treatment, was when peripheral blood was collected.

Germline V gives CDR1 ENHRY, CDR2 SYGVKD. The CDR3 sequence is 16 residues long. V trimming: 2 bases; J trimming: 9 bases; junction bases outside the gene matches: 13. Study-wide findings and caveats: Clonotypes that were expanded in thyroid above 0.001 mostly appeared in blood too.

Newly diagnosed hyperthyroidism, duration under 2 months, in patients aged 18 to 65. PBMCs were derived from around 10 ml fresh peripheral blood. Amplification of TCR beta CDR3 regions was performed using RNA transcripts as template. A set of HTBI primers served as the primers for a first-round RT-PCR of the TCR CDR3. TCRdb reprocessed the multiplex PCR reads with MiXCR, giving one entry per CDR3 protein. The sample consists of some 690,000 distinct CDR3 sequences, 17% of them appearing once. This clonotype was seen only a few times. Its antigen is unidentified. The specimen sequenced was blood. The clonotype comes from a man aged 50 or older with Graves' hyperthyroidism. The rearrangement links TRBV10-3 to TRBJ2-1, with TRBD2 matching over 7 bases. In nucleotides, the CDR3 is TGTGCCATCAGTGAGACGGGGGAGGGGATTTTTTCTGAGCAGTTCTTC. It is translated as CAISETGEGIFSEQFF.